These 18 T cell receptor beta chains share one sample of origin, sequenced in a study of lymphopenia after photon versus proton radiotherapy. Profiling relied on immunoSEQ multiplex PCR, and the TCRdb table lists in-frame clones only, not all of them. Found here are 25,000 to 35,000 clones, about 83% of them singletons; the top ten hold approximately 50%. The input for sequencing was peripheral blood, taken from a patient treated with proton-based radiotherapy. The receptors come from a woman aged 55-69 years with cholangiocarcinoma. Some clones in this sample may be carry-over from other donors' samples.

The chain uses TRBV29-1 and TRBJ1-5; D unclear. Trimming took off 6 bases at V and 3 bases at J, with 12 bases between the two ends. Germline V gene data show CDR1 as SQVTM and CDR2 as ANQGSEA. There are 13 residues in the CDR3. The chain's CDR3 is CSVRQQDNQPQHF. The CDR3 nucleotides are TGCAGCGTCCGGCAGCAGGACAATCAGCCCCAGCATTTT. The entire variable domain, with the rest obtained from reference TRBV29-1 and TRBJ1-5, is as follows: SAVISQKPSRDICQRGTSLTIQCQVDSQVTMMFWYRQQPGQSLTLIATANQGSEATYESGFVIDKFPISRPNLTFSTLTVSNMSPEDSSIYLCSVRQQDNQPQHFGDGTRLSIL.

The chain employs TRBV29-1 and TRBJ2-2; the match to TRBD2 covers 11 bases. Germline lookup yields CDR1 SQVTM and CDR2 ANQGSEA. V shed 8 bases, J shed 5 bases, and the junction held 10 bases outside the gene matches. There are 15 residues in the CDR3. CDR3 protein: CSPEGGLAATGELFF. The CDR3 bases are TGCAGCCCGGAGGGGGGACTAGCGGCAACCGGGGAGCTGTTTTTT.

The J gene is TRBJ2-1, the V gene TRBV14; D uncertain. V was clipped by 0 bases and J by 9 bases, with 15 bases between them. The CDR3 runs to 15 residues. Germline V gives CDR1 SGHDN, CDR2 FVKESK. CDR3 residues: CASSQETGVAGEQFF. In DNA, the CDR3 is TGTGCCAGCAGCCAAGAAACCGGAGTTGCTGGTGAGCAGTTCTTC.

This chain links TRBV18 with TRBJ2-1; either TRBD1 or TRBD2 may supply D (5 bases each). The V and J ends lost 0 bases and 8 bases respectively, with 8 bases between them. Germline CDR1 and CDR2: KGHSH and LQKENI. This CDR3 comprises 13 residues. CDR3 region: CASSPPGVDEQFF. For the CDR3, the DNA is TGTGCCAGCTCACCACCGGGGGTAGATGAGCAGTTCTTC. The entire variable domain, with the rest obtained from reference TRBV18 and TRBJ2-1, is as follows: NAGVMQNPRHLVRRRGQEARLRCSPMKGHSHVYWYRQLPEEGLKFMVYLQKENIIDESGMPKERFSAEFPKEGPSILRIQQVVRGDSAAYFCASSPPGVDEQFFGPGTRLTVL.

The chain carries TRBV10-2 and TRBJ1-1; a possible D gene is TRBD1 (6 bases). The CDR3 sequence is 14 residues long. Trimming took off 3 bases at V and 5 bases at J, with 13 bases between the two ends. CDR1 WSHSY and CDR2 SAAADI come from the germline V gene. Written as DNA, the CDR3 is TGCGCCAGCAGTGATTTCGGGGGGCGGACTGAAGCTTTCTTT. Translating it yields CASSDFGGRTEAFF.

Only one count was recorded for this clone. The chain is built from TRBV10-1 and TRBJ1-1; D uncertain. This CDR3 is built from 13 residues. Germline CDR1 is WNHNN and CDR2 is SYGVQD (reference sequence). With 3 bases removed from V and 4 bases from J, the gap between germline ends came to 9 bases. The CDR3 bases are TGCGCCAGCAGTGATCAGGCGGGCACTGAAGCTTTCTTT. As protein: CASSDQAGTEAFF.

This clone was seen once. The chain joins TRBV6-1 to TRBJ1-4; D unclear. The CDR3 runs 13 residues. Per the germline V gene, CDR1 is MNHNS and CDR2 is SASEGT. V lost 8 bases, J lost 3 bases, and 10 bases lay in between. CDR3 DNA: TGTGCCAGCCGGCGCGGCTCTAATGAAAAACTGTTTTTT. Translating gives CASRRGSNEKLFF.

This clone has only one observation. The chain employs TRBV29-1 and TRBJ2-4; no reliable D call. CDR3 length equals 13 residues. Looked up from germline, CDR1 is SQVTM and CDR2 is ANQGSEA. Between the trimmed V and J ends, which lost 4 bases and 0 bases, there was a span of 7 bases. CDR3 DNA: TGCAGCGTTGTAGGGTTAGCCAAAAACATTCAGTACTTC. Residues: CSVVGLAKNIQYF.

The J gene is TRBJ1-1, the V gene TRBV7-9; TRBD1 agrees at 9 bases. CDR3 length: 13 amino acids. Trimming at V came to 3 bases and at J to 5 bases, leaving 1 base not matched to a gene. Germline assignment: CDR1 SEHNR and CDR2 FQNEAQ (reference sequence). CDR3 sequence (DNA): TGTGCCAGCAGCTTTGGACAGGGGACTGAAGCTTTCTTT. It translates to CASSFGQGTEAFF.

The chain joins TRBV9 to TRBJ2-7, with TRBD1 matching over 9 bases. This CDR3 comprises 16 residues. The germline V gene encodes CDR1 SGDLS and CDR2 YYNGEE. The V and J ends lost 4 bases and 6 bases, in that order; junction bases with no gene match: 14. CDR3 sequence (DNA): TGTGCCAGCAGCACCGAACCGGGACAGGGTCAACTCGAGCAGTACTTC. Protein: CASSTEPGQGQLEQYF.

This chain links TRBV21-1 with TRBJ2-2; TRBD1 is the table's D call and was not checked against the DNA. TRBV21-1 is a documented pseudogene. The CDR3 runs to 19 residues. The CDR3 DNA follows: TGTGCCAGCACCAAGCGCCACCGGGACAGGGGGACGAACACCGGGGAGCTGTTTTTT. As protein: CASTKRHRDRGTNTGELFF.

This chain joins TRBV7-9 and TRBJ2-3, with D perhaps matching TRBD2 (5 bases). This CDR3 is 16 amino acids long. In germline, CDR1 is SEHNR, CDR2 FQNEAQ (reference sequence). V was cut by 4 bases and J by 3 bases, with 17 bases left in between. The DNA of the CDR3 is TGTGCCAGCAGCTCCATGGGCCTCGGAGGAACAGATACGCAGTATTTT. Protein: CASSSMGLGGTDTQYF. The variable domain in full, completed from reference TRBV7-9 and TRBJ2-3, reads DTGVSQNPRHKITKRGQNVTFRCDPISEHNRLYWYRQTLGQGPEFLTYFQNEAQLEKSRLLSDRFSAERPKGSFSTLEIQRTEQGDSAMYLCASSSMGLGGTDTQYFGPGTRLTVL.

This clone was seen a handful of times. V and J are TRBV5-1 and TRBJ2-7; D not resolved. This CDR3 is 14 amino acids long. V lost 3 bases, J lost 0 bases, and 10 bases lay in between. Per the germline V gene, CDR1 is SGHRS and CDR2 is YFSETQ. The CDR3 region has the DNA TGCGCCAGCAGCTCGGCCGCCCGCTCCTACGAGCAGTACTTC. Its protein product is CASSSAARSYEQYF.

The rearrangement links TRBV7-9 to TRBJ1-6; TRBD1 agrees at 9 bases. The CDR3 length is 16 residues. J was trimmed by 4 bases and V by 3 bases; bases with no gene match: 4. From germline, CDR1 is SEHNR and CDR2 FQNEAQ (reference sequence). The CDR3: CASSFGQGFYNSPLHF. In DNA, the CDR3 is TGTGCCAGCAGCTTCGGACAGGGGTTTTATAATTCACCCCTCCACTTT.

This chain links TRBV15 with TRBJ2-1, with TRBD1 matching over 7 bases. This CDR3 has 16 amino acids. With 9 bases clipped from V and 9 bases from J, the junction kept 20 bases outside the gene matches. The germline V gene has CDR1 LNHNV and CDR2 YYDKDF (reference sequence). The CDR3 loop is CATLNDGTGVSVEQFF. In DNA form, the CDR3 reads TGTGCCACTCTAAATGATGGAACAGGGGTCTCGGTTGAGCAGTTCTTC.

The chain employs TRBV7-9 and TRBJ1-5; D not resolved. Looked up from germline, CDR1 is SEHNR and CDR2 is FQNEAQ (reference sequence). Trimming left V 1 base short and J 5 bases short, with 12 bases between. This CDR3 has 15 amino acids. DNA of the CDR3: TGTGCCAGCAGCTTAGGGTCAGCCCAAGATCAGCCCCAGCATTTT. Translation gives CASSLGSAQDQPQHF.

The J gene is TRBJ2-6, the V gene TRBV9, with D perhaps matching TRBD1 (5 bases). CDR1 and CDR2 from the germline V gene are SGDLS and YYNGEE. The CDR3 spans 15 residues. V dropped 4 bases and J dropped 1 base, with 9 bases sitting between them. The CDR3 DNA reads as TGTGCCAGCAGCACAGCAGGGTCTGGGGCCAACGTCCTGACTTTC. This encodes CASSTAGSGANVLTF.

The chain recombines TRBV11-2 with TRBJ2-3, with unresolved D. Germline lookup yields CDR1 SGHAT and CDR2 FQNNGV. The CDR3 extends over 11 amino acids. Trimming took 2 bases from V and 7 from J, leaving 4 bases between them. CDR3 DNA sequence: TGTGCCAGCAGCTTATTGTATACGCAGTATTTT. Its translation is CASSLLYTQYF.